One T cell receptor (beta chain) is described in this entry. An input of 0.5 to 1 ug of RNA was subjected to reverse transcription using random hexamers. TCRdb ran MiXCR on the immunoSEQ multiplex PCR reads and lists one entry per CDR3 protein. This table has around 160,000 distinct CDR3 sequences, 93% appearing once. The data were taken from a study of CD8 T cells in Susac syndrome. CDR3 length equals 15 residues. Germline V gene sequence: CDR1 GTSNPN, CDR2 SVGIG (reference sequence). With 0 bases removed from V and 0 bases from J, the gap between germline ends came to 10 bases. Controls were drawn from healthy donors and were matched for age and sex.

The sample was CD4+ T cells from PBMCs. This rearrangement joins TRBV30 to TRBJ2-3, with D perhaps matching TRBD2 (6 bases). The TCR sequence derives from a human donor in good health. CDR3: CAWSVGGASTDTQYF. CDR3 nucleotides: TGTGCCTGGAGTGTTGGAGGGGCGAGCACAGATACGCAGTATTTT.